The 17 T cell receptor beta chains listed next were all sequenced from one sample in a study of blood T cell repertoires in COVID-19. Only in-frame clones appear in the TCRdb table, and some are missing; sequencing was by immunoSEQ multiplex PCR. The repertoire holds some 80,000 clones, with approximately 84% as singletons. Material for sequencing was peripheral blood. Every receptor here comes from a human donor in a cohort sampled during active COVID-19.

The V and J genes are TRBV30 and TRBJ1-1, with a tentative D call TRBD1 (6 bases). The CDR3 totals 11 residues. V shed 4 bases and J shed 9 bases, with 12 bases lying between them. Per the germline V gene, CDR1 is GTSNPN and CDR2 is SVGIG (reference sequence). The CDR3 loop reads CAWTRDKQAFF. As DNA, the CDR3 is TGTGCCTGGACTCGGGACAAGCAAGCTTTCTTT.

V usage is TRBV12-3 or TRBV12-4 and J usage is TRBJ1-2; D might be TRBD1 (5 bases). This CDR3 spans 13 amino acids. The V and J ends lost 7 bases and 2 bases respectively, with 11 bases between them. CDR3 nucleotides: TGTGCCAGCACCCGGGGGTTAAACTATGGCTACACCTTC. Protein: CASTRGLNYGYTF.

This chain links TRBV6-5 with TRBJ1-1; no definite D call. V gave up 2 bases and J gave up 5 bases, with 12 bases separating them. This CDR3 has 14 amino acids. Germline V gene data show CDR1 as MNHEY and CDR2 as SVGAGI. The CDR3 coding sequence is TGTGCCAGCAGTTACCGAGGGTTTGGTACTGAAGCTTTCTTT. Residues: CASSYRGFGTEAFF.

V gene TRBV6-2 or TRBV6-3 combines with J gene TRBJ1-2, with D unresolved. The CDR3 spans 11 residues. Germline CDR1 reads MNHEY; CDR2 reads SVGEGT. V was cut by 3 bases and J by 7 bases, with 6 bases left in between. CDR3 loop: CASSYGPGYTF. The CDR3 DNA reads TGTGCCAGCAGTTATGGCCCTGGCTACACCTTC.

This chain joins TRBV28 and TRBJ2-3; D may be TRBD2 (5 bases). Trimming took 5 bases from V and 0 from J, leaving 12 bases between them. Germline V gene lookup returns CDR1 MDHEN and CDR2 SYDVKM. This CDR3 is built from 15 residues. The CDR3: CASSTPRGSTDTQYF. DNA of the CDR3: TGTGCCAGCAGTACCCCTCGGGGTAGCACAGATACGCAGTATTTT.

The V gene is TRBV6-4, the J gene TRBJ1-1, with D maybe TRBD1 (6 bases). Germline loops: CDR1 MRHNA, CDR2 SNTAGT. The CDR3 is 13 residues long. The ends were cut back, 4 bases at V and 2 bases at J, with 8 bases in the middle. The CDR3 DNA follows: TGTGCCAGCAGTGGGACAGTTAACACTGAAGCTTTCTTT. It translates to CASSGTVNTEAFF.

CDR3 nucleotide sequence: TGTGCCAGCAGCTTAACGTCGCTTCGGTTCCGAGGCACTGAAGCTTTCTTT. Translation: CASSLTSLRFRGTEAFF. This chain connects TRBV7-3 to TRBJ1-1; no reliable D call. This CDR3 comprises 17 residues. Trimming took 0 bases from V and 4 from J, leaving 18 bases between them. Germline values: CDR1 SGHTA, CDR2 FQGTGA.

The V and J genes are TRBV7-2 and TRBJ2-1; 11 positions agree with TRBD2. Germline V CDR1 and CDR2: SGHTA, FQGNSA. This CDR3 is built from 17 residues. The V and J ends lost 5 bases and 7 bases, in that order; junction bases with no gene match: 13. CDR3 sequence reads: CASSQPRGTSGGNEQFF. In DNA, the CDR3 is TGTGCCAGCAGCCAACCCCGAGGTACTAGCGGGGGTAATGAGCAGTTCTTC.

The chain recombines TRBV2 with TRBJ1-5, with TRBD1 matching over 9 bases. Germline lookup yields CDR1 SNHLY and CDR2 FYNNEI. V gave up 3 bases and J gave up 7 bases; unmatched junction bases: 7. The CDR3 contains 15 residues. For the CDR3, the DNA is TGTGCCAGCAGTGAGACAGGGGGATTTCAACAGCCCCAGCATTTT. Encoded protein: CASSETGGFQQPQHF.

The V gene is TRBV10-3, the J gene TRBJ2-7, with TRBD2 matching over 9 bases. V was pared by 2 bases and J by 7 bases, with 9 bases of the junction left unmatched. This CDR3 is built from 15 residues. Per the germline V gene, CDR1 is ENHRY and CDR2 is SYGVKD. CDR3 sequence (DNA): TGTGCCATCAGTGAGGAATTAGCGGGGGCGGGGGAGCAGTACTTC. This codes for CAISEELAGAGEQYF.

This clone appeared once. This sequence joins TRBV5-1 and TRBJ2-1; 9 nucleotides line up with TRBD2. Germline-derived CDR1 and CDR2 are SGHRS and YFSETQ. The length of the CDR3 is 15 residues. The junction had 6 bases not matched to a gene; V was cut back by 2 bases and J by 6 bases. The CDR3 nucleotides read TGCGCCAGCAGCTTTCTAGCGGGAACGGGCAATGAGCAGTTCTTC. It yields the protein CASSFLAGTGNEQFF. Looking up the rest from reference TRBV5-1 and TRBJ2-1 gives the full variable domain: KAGVTQTPRYLIKTRGQQVTLSCSPISGHRSVSWYQQTPGQGLQFLFEYFSETQRNKGNFPGRFSGRQFSNSRSEMNVSTLELGDSALYLCASSFLAGTGNEQFFGPGTRLTVL.

The chain carries TRBV5-1 and TRBJ1-2; maybe TRBD1 (6 bases). Germline CDR1 SGHRS, CDR2 YFSETQ. Between the trimmed V and J ends, which lost 0 bases and 4 bases, there was a span of 13 bases. CDR3 length: 15 residues. The CDR3 protein is CASSLGEGGSYGYTF. CDR3 DNA sequence: TGCGCCAGCAGCTTGGGCGAGGGGGGGAGCTATGGCTACACCTTC.

The chain carries TRBV5-1 and TRBJ2-7; 9 bases fit TRBD1. The CDR3 spans 14 residues. Per the germline V gene, CDR1 is SGHRS and CDR2 is YFSETQ. V shed 4 bases, J shed 5 bases, and the junction held 7 bases outside the gene matches. In DNA form, the CDR3 reads TGCGCCAGCAGCCCTAGACAGGGGGGACACGAGCAGTACTTC. Its protein is CASSPRQGGHEQYF. Variable domain in full (rest from reference TRBV5-1 and TRBJ2-7): KAGVTQTPRYLIKTRGQQVTLSCSPISGHRSVSWYQQTPGQGLQFLFEYFSETQRNKGNFPGRFSGRQFSNSRSEMNVSTLELGDSALYLCASSPRQGGHEQYFGPGTRLTVT.

The chain has TRBV2 and TRBJ2-1; weak D call: TRBD1 (5 bases). Germline V gene data show CDR1 as SNHLY and CDR2 as FYNNEI. CDR3 length: 20 residues. Trimming stripped 3 bases from V and 2 bases from J, with 26 bases between. The CDR3 loop is CASSDPTGAETKGPYNEQFF. CDR3 in DNA: TGTGCCAGCAGTGATCCCACTGGGGCTGAAACCAAGGGGCCCTACAATGAGCAGTTCTTC.

Worth noting for this clone: In the same sample, other DNA sequences code for this CDR3. The chain recombines TRBV6-5 with TRBJ1-5; tentative D call: TRBD1 (6 bases). V dropped 2 bases and J dropped 7 bases, with 9 bases sitting between them. This CDR3 contains 13 residues. Germline V gene lookup returns CDR1 MNHEY and CDR2 SVGAGI. The DNA of the CDR3 is TGTGCCAGCAGTTACGGGGGGGGCCAGCCCCAGCATTTT. Its translation is CASSYGGGQPQHF.

This clone appeared a single time. The V and J genes are TRBV30 and TRBJ1-2; 7 bases align to TRBD1. The CDR3 runs to 15 residues. Per germline, CDR1 GTSNPN and CDR2 SVGIG (reference sequence). The J segment lost 2 bases and the V segment lost 5 bases, leaving 11 bases of the junction unmatched. The CDR3 region is CAWRPIIQGNYGYTF. CDR3 nucleotide sequence: TGTGCCTGGCGGCCAATTATACAGGGGAACTATGGCTACACCTTC.

CDR3 in DNA: TGTGCCAGCAGCCCCACCGGGACAGGGGGTTGGGGCTACACCTTC. It is translated as CASSPTGTGGWGYTF. The V and J genes are TRBV7-6 and TRBJ1-2; 11 bases are shared with TRBD1. V lost 5 bases, J lost 8 bases, and 10 bases stayed unmatched. Germline CDR1 is SGHVS and CDR2 is FNYEAQ. This CDR3 region has 15 residues.